This TCR beta chain was captured in a study of cytomegalovirus exposure and HLA in healthy donors (dated by TCRdb to about 2017). Notes on the research overall: A later analysis indicated that the 110 or so validation repertoires were generated on the platform also employed for the approximately 700 repertoires of the first cohort. A separate validation cohort of about 110 different subjects was used in addition to the approximately 700-subject first cohort. The study aimed to test whether signatures of past pathogen exposure could be identified by cataloging public T cell receptors. To predict cytomegalovirus infection status, the study brought together high-throughput TCR immunosequencing, statistical association of individual TCRs with disease status, and machine learning. General conclusions and limits of the study: While some public TCRs were present in many individuals, most TCR sequences turned up only very rarely across donors. All 120 or so repertoires were used to score co-occurrence in the validation cohort in a later analysis, because that analysis had no HLA typing for the cohort. A later analysis found that TCRs clustered in the first cohort also tended to co-occur in the roughly 120 validation repertoires, with 94% of cluster scores above 0. In both the original and validation cohorts, the classifier was reported to diagnose cytomegalovirus status with high specificity and sensitivity. The authors suggested that the approach could potentially be extended to other disease states and immunological phenotypes. A few of the identified cytomegalovirus-associated TCR beta chains were confirmed in vitro to be specific for cytomegalovirus antigens. The study listed 150 to 200 TCR beta chains as associated with cytomegalovirus.

V is pared back by 5 bases and J by 1 base, with 12 bases lying between the germline termini. Reading the germline V gene gives CDR1 SGDLS and CDR2 YYNGEE. Inclusive of the bounding cysteine and phenylalanine, the CDR3 is 14 residues long. Only CDR3 DNA is held: 42 bases, read in frame from base 1. The library was made by the immunoSEQ multiplex PCR assay. The published analysis was carried out like this. A statistical classification framework was built for diagnosing cytomegalovirus status from the catalog of TCR beta chain sequences. This is the immuneACCESS table as TCRdb keeps it, with only in-frame sequences that have V and J called. A part of the clones is gone; compared with another copy, unresolved V genes explain less than half, and the rest is unexplained. V, J and clone size derive from that table, while D and trimming were established from the DNA sequence. The sample contains approximately 270,000 clones, around 85% of them found a single time. The ten largest clones take up roughly 0.99% of the sample.

Separate from the approximately 700-subject first cohort, the validation cohort of roughly 110 subjects was the group to which the donors belonged. In the case of this clone: No cognate antigen has been identified for it. One base away there is no much larger clone; base qualities are not given.

The source of this sequence is a woman in her late teens or twenties in good health and CMV-seronegative. Material: PBMCs. The V gene is TRBV9 and the J gene is TRBJ1-1; confidence is insufficient to name the D gene. The CDR3 is CASSQDTTNTEAFF. The sequenced DNA is TGTGCCAGCAGTCAGGATACGACGAACACTGAAGCTTTCTTT.